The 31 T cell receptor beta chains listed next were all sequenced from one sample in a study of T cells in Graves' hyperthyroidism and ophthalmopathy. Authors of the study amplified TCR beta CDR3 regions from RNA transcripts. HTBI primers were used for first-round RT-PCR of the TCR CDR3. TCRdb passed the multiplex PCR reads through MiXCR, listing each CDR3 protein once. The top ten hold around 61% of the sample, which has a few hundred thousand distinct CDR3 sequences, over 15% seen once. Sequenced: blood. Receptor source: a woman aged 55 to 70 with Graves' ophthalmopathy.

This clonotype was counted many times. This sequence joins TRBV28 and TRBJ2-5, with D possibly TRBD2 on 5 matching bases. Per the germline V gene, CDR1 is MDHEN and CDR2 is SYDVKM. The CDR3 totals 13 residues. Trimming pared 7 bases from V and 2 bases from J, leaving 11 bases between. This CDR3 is CASTPGTQETQYF. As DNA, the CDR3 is TGTGCCAGCACACCGGGAACACAAGAGACCCAGTACTTC.

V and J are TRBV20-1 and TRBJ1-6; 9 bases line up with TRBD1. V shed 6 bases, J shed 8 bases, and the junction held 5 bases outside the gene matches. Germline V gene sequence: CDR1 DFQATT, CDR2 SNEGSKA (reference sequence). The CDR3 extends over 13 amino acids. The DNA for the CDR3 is TGCAGTGCATACGGGACAGGGTATTCACCCCTCCACTTT. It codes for CSAYGTGYSPLHF.

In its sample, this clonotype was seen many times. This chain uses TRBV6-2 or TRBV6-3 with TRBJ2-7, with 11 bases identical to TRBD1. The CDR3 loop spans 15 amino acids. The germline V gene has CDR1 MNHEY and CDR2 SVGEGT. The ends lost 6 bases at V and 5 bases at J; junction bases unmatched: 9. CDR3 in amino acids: CASSRSGTGGNEQYF. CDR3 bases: TGTGCCAGCAGCCGATCCGGGACAGGGGGTAACGAGCAGTACTTC.

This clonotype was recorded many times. The CDR3, as DNA: TGTGCCAGCTGCCGACAGGGGGACACTGAAGCTTTCTTT. Its protein product is CASCRQGDTEAFF. V usage is TRBV2 and J usage is TRBJ1-1; 9 positions agree with TRBD1. The CDR3 covers 13 residues. Trimming took 8 bases from V and 3 from J; bases not matched to a gene: 4. Germline V gene sequence: CDR1 SNHLY, CDR2 FYNNEI.

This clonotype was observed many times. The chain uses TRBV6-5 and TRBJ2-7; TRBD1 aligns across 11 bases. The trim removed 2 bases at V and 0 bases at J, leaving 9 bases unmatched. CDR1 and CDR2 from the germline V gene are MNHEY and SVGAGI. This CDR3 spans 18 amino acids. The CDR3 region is CASSYRITGQGASYEQYF. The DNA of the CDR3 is TGTGCCAGCAGTTACCGGATTACAGGACAGGGGGCCTCCTACGAGCAGTACTTC.

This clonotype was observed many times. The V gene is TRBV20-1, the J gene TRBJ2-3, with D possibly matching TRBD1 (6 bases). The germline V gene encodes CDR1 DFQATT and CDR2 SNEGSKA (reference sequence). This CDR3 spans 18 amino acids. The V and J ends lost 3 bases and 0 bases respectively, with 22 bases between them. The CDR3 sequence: CSASPGHSRGTSTDTQYF. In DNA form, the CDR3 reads TGCAGTGCTAGTCCGGGACACAGCCGGGGAACTAGCACAGATACGCAGTATTTT.

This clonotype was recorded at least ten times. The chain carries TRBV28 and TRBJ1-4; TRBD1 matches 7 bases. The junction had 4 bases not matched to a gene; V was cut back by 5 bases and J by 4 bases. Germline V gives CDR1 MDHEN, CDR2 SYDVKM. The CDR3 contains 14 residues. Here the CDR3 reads CASSPGQINEKLFF. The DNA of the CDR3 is TGTGCCAGCAGTCCGGGACAGATTAATGAAAAACTGTTTTTT.

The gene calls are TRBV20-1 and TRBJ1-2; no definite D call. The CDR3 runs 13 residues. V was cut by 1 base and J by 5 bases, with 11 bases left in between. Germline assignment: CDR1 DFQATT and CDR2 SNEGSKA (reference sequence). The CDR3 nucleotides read TGCAGTGCTAGAGGGGCCAGATCTTATGGCTACACCTTC. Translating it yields CSARGARSYGYTF.

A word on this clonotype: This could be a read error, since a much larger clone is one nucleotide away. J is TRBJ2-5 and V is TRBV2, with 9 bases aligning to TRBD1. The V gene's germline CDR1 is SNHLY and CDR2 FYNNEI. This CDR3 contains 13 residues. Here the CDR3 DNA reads TGTGCCAACAGTGGGGACAGGGAAGAGACCCAGTACTTC. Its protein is CANSGDREETQYF.

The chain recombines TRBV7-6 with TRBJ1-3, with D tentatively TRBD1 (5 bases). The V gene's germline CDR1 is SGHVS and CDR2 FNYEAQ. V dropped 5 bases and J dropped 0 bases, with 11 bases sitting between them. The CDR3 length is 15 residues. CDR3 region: CASSLDSNSGNTIYF. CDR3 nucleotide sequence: TGTGCCAGCAGCCTAGACAGCAACTCTGGAAACACCATATATTTT. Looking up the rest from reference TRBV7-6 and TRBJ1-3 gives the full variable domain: GAGVSQSPRYKVTKRGQDVALRCDPISGHVSLYWYRQALGQGPEFLTYFNYEAQQDKSGLPNDRFSAERPEGSISTLTIQRTEQRDSAMYRCASSLDSNSGNTIYFGEGSWLTVV.

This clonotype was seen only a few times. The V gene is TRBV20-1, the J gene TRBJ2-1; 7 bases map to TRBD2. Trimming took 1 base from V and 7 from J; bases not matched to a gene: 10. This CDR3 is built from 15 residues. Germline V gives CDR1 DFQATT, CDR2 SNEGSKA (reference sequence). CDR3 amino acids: CSARVGGSGWNEQFF. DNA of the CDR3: TGCAGTGCTAGAGTGGGCGGGAGTGGCTGGAATGAGCAGTTCTTC.

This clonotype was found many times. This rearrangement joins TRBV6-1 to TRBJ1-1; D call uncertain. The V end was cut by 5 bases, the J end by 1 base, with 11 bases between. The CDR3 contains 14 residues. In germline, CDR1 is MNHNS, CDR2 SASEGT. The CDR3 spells CASSYTSGNTEAFF. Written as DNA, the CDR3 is TGTGCCAGCAGTTACACCTCAGGGAACACTGAAGCTTTCTTT.

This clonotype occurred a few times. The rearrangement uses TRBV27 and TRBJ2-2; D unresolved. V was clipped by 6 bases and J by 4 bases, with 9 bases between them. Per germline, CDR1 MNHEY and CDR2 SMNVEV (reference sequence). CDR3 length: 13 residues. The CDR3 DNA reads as TGTGCCAGCAGGCATCCAGTCACCGGGGAGCTGTTTTTT. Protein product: CASRHPVTGELFF.

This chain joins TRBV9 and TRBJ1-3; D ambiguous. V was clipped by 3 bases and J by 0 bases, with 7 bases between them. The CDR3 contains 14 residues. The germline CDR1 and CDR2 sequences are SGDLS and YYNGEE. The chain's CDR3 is CASSAADSGNTIYF. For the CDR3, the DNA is TGTGCCAGCAGCGCAGCTGACTCTGGAAACACCATATATTTT.

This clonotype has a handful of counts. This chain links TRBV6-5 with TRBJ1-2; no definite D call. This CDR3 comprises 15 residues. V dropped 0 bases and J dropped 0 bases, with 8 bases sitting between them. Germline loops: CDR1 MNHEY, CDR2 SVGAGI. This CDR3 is CASSYSRGANYGYTF. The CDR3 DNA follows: TGTGCCAGCAGTTACTCTCGGGGAGCTAACTATGGCTACACCTTC.

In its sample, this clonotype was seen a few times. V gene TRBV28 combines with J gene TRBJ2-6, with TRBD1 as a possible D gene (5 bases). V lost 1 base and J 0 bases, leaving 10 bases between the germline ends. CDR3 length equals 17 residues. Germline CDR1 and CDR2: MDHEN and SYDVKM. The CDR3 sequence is CASSLLVRASGANVLTF. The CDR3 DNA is TGTGCCAGCAGTTTATTGGTCAGGGCCTCTGGGGCCAACGTCCTGACTTTC.

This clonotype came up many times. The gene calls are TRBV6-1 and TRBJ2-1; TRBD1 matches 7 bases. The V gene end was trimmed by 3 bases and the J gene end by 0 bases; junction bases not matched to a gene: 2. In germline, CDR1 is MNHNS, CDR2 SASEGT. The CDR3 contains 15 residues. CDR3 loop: CASSETGSSYNEQFF. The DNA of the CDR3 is TGTGCCAGCAGTGAGACAGGGAGCTCCTACAATGAGCAGTTCTTC.

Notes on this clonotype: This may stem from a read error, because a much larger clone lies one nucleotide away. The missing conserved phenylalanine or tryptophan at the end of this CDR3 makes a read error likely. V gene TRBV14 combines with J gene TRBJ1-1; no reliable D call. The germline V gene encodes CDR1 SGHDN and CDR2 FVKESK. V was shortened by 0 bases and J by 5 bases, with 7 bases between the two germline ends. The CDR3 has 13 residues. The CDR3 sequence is CASSQDRRTEAFL. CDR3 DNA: TGTGCCAGCAGCCAAGATCGGCGGACTGAAGCTTTCCTT.

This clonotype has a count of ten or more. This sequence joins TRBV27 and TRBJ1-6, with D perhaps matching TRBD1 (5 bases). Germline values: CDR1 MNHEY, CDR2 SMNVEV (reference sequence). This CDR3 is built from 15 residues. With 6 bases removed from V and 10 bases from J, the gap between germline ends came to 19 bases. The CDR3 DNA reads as TGTGCCAGCAGGGGGGGGATACCGACATGGTCACCCCTCCACTTT. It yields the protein CASRGGIPTWSPLHF.

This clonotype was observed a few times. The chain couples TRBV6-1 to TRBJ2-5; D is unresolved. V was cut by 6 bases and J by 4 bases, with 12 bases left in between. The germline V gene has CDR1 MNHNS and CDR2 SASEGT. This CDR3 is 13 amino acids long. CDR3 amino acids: CASRETPGETQYF. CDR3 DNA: TGTGCCAGCAGAGAAACCCCCGGAGAGACCCAGTACTTC.

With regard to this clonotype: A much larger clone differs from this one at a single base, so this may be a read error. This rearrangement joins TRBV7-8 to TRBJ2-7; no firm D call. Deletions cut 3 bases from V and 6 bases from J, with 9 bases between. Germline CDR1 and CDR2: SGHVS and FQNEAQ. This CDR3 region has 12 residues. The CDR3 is CASSFVSGEQYF. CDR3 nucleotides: TGTGCCAGCAGCTTCGTTTCCGGCGAGCAGTACTTC.

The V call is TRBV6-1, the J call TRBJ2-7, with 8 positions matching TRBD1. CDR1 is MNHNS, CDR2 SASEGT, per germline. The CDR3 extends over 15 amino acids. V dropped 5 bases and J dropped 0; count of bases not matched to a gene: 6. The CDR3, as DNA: TGTGCCAGCAGTCCACGGACAGGGACCTCCTACGAGCAGTACTTC. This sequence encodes CASSPRTGTSYEQYF.

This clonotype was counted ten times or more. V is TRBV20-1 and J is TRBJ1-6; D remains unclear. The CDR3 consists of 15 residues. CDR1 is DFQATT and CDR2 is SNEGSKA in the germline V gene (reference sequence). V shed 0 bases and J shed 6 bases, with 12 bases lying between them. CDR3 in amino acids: CSARDPGLGNSPLHF. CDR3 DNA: TGCAGTGCTAGAGATCCAGGCCTCGGTAATTCACCCCTCCACTTT.

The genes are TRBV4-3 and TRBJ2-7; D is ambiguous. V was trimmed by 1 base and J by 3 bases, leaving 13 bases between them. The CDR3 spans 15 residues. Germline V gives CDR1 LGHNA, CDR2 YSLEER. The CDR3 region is CASSQVVGRHYEQYF. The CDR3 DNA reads TGCGCCAGCAGCCAAGTGGTAGGCAGGCACTACGAGCAGTACTTC.

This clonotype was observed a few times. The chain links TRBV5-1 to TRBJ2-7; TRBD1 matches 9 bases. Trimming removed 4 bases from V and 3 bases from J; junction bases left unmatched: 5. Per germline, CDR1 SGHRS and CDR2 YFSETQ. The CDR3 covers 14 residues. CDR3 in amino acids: CASSVDRGYYEQYF. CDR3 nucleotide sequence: TGCGCCAGCAGCGTGGACAGGGGTTACTACGAGCAGTACTTC.

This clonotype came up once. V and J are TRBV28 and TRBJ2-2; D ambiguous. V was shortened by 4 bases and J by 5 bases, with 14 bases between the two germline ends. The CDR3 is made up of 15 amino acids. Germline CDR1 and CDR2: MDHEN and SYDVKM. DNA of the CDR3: TGTGCCAGCAGTTCTCCCCGGGCCACGACCGGGGAGCTGTTTTTT. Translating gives CASSSPRATTGELFF.

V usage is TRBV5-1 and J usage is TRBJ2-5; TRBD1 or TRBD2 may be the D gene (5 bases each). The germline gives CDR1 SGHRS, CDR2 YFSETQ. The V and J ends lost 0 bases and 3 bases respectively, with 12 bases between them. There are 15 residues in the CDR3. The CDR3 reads CASSLEGRREETQYF. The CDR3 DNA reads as TGCGCCAGCAGCTTGGAGGGACGGCGGGAAGAGACCCAGTACTTC.

CDR3 protein: CSVGGGNTEAFF. The DNA for the CDR3 is TGCAGCGTTGGTGGGGGGAACACTGAAGCTTTCTTT. V gene TRBV29-1 combines with J gene TRBJ1-1, with D perhaps matching TRBD1 (5 bases). This CDR3 is built from 12 residues. The V and J ends lost 4 bases and 1 base respectively, with 7 bases between them. Germline CDR1 SQVTM, CDR2 ANQGSEA. The full variable domain, in which reference TRBV29-1 and TRBJ1-1 provide the parts outside the CDR3, is SAVISQKPSRDICQRGTSLTIQCQVDSQVTMMFWYRQQPGQSLTLIATANQGSEATYESGFVIDKFPISRPNLTFSTLTVSNMSPEDSSIYLCSVGGGNTEAFFGQGTRLTVV.

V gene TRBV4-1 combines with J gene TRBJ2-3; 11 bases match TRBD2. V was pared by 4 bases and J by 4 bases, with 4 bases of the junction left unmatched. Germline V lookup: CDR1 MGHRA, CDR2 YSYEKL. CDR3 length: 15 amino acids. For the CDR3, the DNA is TGCGCCAGCAGCCGACTAGCGGGGCGGTCAGATACGCAGTATTTT. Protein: CASSRLAGRSDTQYF.

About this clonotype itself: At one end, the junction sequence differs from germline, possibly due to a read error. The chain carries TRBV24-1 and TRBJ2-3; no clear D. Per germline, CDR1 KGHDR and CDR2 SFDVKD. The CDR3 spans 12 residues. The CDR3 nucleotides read TGTGCCACCAGTGATCGCACAGATATGCAGTATTTT. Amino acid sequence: CATSDRTDMQYF.

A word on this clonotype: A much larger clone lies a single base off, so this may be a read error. The CDR3, as DNA: TGTGCCAGCAGCTGGGGTCGGAGGAATGAGCGGTTCTTC. The encoded protein is CASSWGRRNERFF. V is TRBV7-2 and J is TRBJ2-1; the D gene is possibly TRBD2 (5 bases). This CDR3 is built from 13 residues. The germline V gene encodes CDR1 SGHTA and CDR2 FQGNSA.